This entry lists 18 T cell receptor beta chains sequenced from one sample in a study of blood T cell repertoires in COVID-19. Generated by immunoSEQ multiplex PCR, the TCRdb table keeps only in-frame clones and is missing some. The repertoire includes under 250,000 clones, 70% to 90% of them detected once, and 4% sits in the top ten. Sequencing used peripheral blood. All receptors derive from a man aged 50-59 years with acute or convalescent COVID-19.

The count of this clone is one. The chain has TRBV7-3 and TRBJ2-3, with 7 positions matching TRBD2. The CDR3 runs to 16 residues. J gave up 2 bases and V 5 bases, and 10 bases lay outside the gene matches. Germline CDR1 and CDR2: SGHTA and FQGTGA. The CDR3 region has the DNA TGTGCCAGCAGCCTGGGCCAGCGGGGTTTCACAGATACGCAGTATTTT. Its translation: CASSLGQRGFTDTQYF.

This chain joins TRBV10-1 and TRBJ2-1; D is possibly TRBD1 (6 bases). CDR1 WNHNN and CDR2 SYGVQD come from the germline V gene (reference sequence). This CDR3 is built from 16 residues. V lost 4 bases and J 7 bases, leaving 20 bases between the germline ends. CDR3 residues: CASSGPRGDLINEQFF. The CDR3 DNA follows: TGCGCCAGCAGTGGCCCCAGGGGCGACCTTATTAATGAGCAGTTCTTC.

In its sample, this clone was seen once. V and J are TRBV28 and TRBJ1-5; perhaps TRBD1 as D (6 bases). V was shortened by 10 bases and J by 6 bases, with 16 bases between the two germline ends. Germline CDR1 reads MDHEN; CDR2 reads SYDVKM. The CDR3 totals 13 residues. The CDR3 nucleotides read TGTGCCACCAAAGGGGGATTGAGTCAGCCCCAGCATTTT. It specifies CATKGGLSQPQHF.

The chain links TRBV18 to TRBJ2-7, with D unclear. This CDR3 spans 12 amino acids. CDR1 and CDR2 from the germline V gene are KGHSH and LQKENI. Trimming left V 4 bases short and J 0 bases short, with 4 bases between. As DNA, the CDR3 is TGTGCCAGCTCACTCATCTCCTACGAGCAGTACTTC. Residues: CASSLISYEQYF.

J is TRBJ2-7 and V is TRBV10-3; 11 nucleotides match TRBD1. The germline V gene has CDR1 ENHRY and CDR2 SYGVKD. J gave up 5 bases and V 5 bases, and 5 bases lay outside the gene matches. There are 14 residues in the CDR3. The CDR3 region has the DNA TGTGCCATCAGTAAATCGGGACAGGGGGACGAGCAGTACTTC. Translation: CAISKSGQGDEQYF.

The chain joins TRBV19 to TRBJ1-4, with D perhaps matching TRBD1 (6 bases). Deletions cut 5 bases from V and 8 bases from J, with 12 bases between. In germline, CDR1 is LNHDA, CDR2 SQIVND (reference sequence). The CDR3 is made up of 13 amino acids. The CDR3 sequence: CASSRQGNEKLFF. The CDR3 nucleotides are TGTGCCAGTAGTCGGCAGGGGAACGAAAAACTGTTTTTT.

This chain joins TRBV11-1 and TRBJ2-5; 10 positions agree with TRBD2. Looked up from germline, CDR1 is SGHAT and CDR2 is FQDESV (reference sequence). With V trimmed by 5 bases and J by 5 bases, 2 bases remained unmatched. The CDR3 totals 13 residues. CDR3 region: CASSPGLAETQYF. CDR3 sequence (DNA): TGTGCCAGCAGCCCGGGACTAGCGGAGACCCAGTACTTC. Based on the CDR3 plus reference TRBV11-1 and TRBJ2-5, the full variable domain is EAEVAQSPRYKITEKSQAVAFWCDPISGHATLYWYRQILGQGPELLVQFQDESVVDDSQLPKDRFSAERLKGVDSTLKIQPAELGDSAMYLCASSPGLAETQYFGPGTRLLVL.

The V and J genes are TRBV11-2 and TRBJ2-1; possibly TRBD2 for D (5 bases). V was trimmed by 2 bases and J by 3 bases, leaving 11 bases between them. This CDR3 contains 15 residues. From germline, CDR1 is SGHAT and CDR2 FQNNGV. DNA for the CDR3: TGTGCCAGCAGCTTACGCACGGGGTACTACAATGAGCAGTTCTTC. It codes for CASSLRTGYYNEQFF.

The V gene is TRBV10-3, the J gene TRBJ2-7; D perhaps matches TRBD2 (5 bases). The germline V and J ends were trimmed by 0 bases and 0 bases, with 15 bases remaining between them. This CDR3 is 17 amino acids long. CDR1 is ENHRY, CDR2 SYGVKD, per germline. The CDR3 DNA reads TGTGCCATCAGTGAGTCGACGATCGGGGAAAGCTCCTACGAGCAGTACTTC. Translation: CAISESTIGESSYEQYF.

The genes are TRBV5-6 and TRBJ2-3; D unresolved. Germline loops: CDR1 SGHDT, CDR2 YYEEEE. CDR3 length: 15 residues. Trimming cost V 5 bases and J 0 bases, with 13 bases left between them. CDR3 in DNA: TGTGCCAGCAGACTAAAGTGGGTTAGCACAGATACGCAGTATTTT. Translating it yields CASRLKWVSTDTQYF.

The chain joins TRBV7-9 to TRBJ1-6; D remains ambiguous. Trimming cost V 5 bases and J 7 bases, with 3 bases left between them. This CDR3 region has 11 residues. Looked up from germline, CDR1 is SEHNR and CDR2 is FQNEAQ (reference sequence). CDR3 coding DNA: TGTGCCAGCAGCACAAATTCACCCCTCCACTTT. Protein: CASSTNSPLHF. Together with reference TRBV7-9 and TRBJ1-6, the CDR3 gives the full variable domain: DTGVSQNPRHKITKRGQNVTFRCDPISEHNRLYWYRQTLGQGPEFLTYFQNEAQLEKSRLLSDRFSAERPKGSFSTLEIQRTEQGDSAMYLCASSTNSPLHFGNGTRLTVT.

The chain recombines TRBV28 with TRBJ2-1; TRBD2 aligns across 7 bases. The CDR3 consists of 17 residues. The germline CDR1 and CDR2 sequences are MDHEN and SYDVKM. V lost 6 bases to trimming and J lost 7 bases; unmatched junction nucleotides: 18. CDR3 residues: CASRPTGLGLTRNEQFF. The CDR3 coding sequence is TGTGCCAGCAGGCCGACCGGACTAGGGCTGACTAGAAATGAGCAGTTCTTC.

This chain uses TRBV2 with TRBJ2-3; the match to TRBD2 covers 7 bases. CDR3 size: 15 residues. With V trimmed by 3 bases and J by 1 base, 4 bases remained unmatched. Germline-derived CDR1 and CDR2 are SNHLY and FYNNEI. The CDR3 reads CASSEGLAGTDTQYF. The DNA of the CDR3 is TGTGCCAGCAGTGAGGGCCTAGCGGGCACAGATACGCAGTATTTT.

V and J are TRBV12-3 or TRBV12-4 and TRBJ1-6; possible D gene TRBD1, 5 bases. This CDR3 has 12 amino acids. V lost 4 bases, J lost 7 bases, and 5 bases lay in between. CDR3 amino acids: CASSSGNSPLHF. The CDR3 coding sequence is TGTGCCAGCAGTTCAGGGAATTCACCCCTCCACTTT.

J is TRBJ2-4 and V is TRBV6-5, with D possibly matching TRBD2 (5 bases). The germline V gene has CDR1 MNHEY and CDR2 SVGAGI. The germline V and J ends were trimmed by 7 bases and 11 bases, with 15 bases remaining between them. The length of the CDR3 is 12 residues. CDR3 protein: CASTDTRGLQYF. The CDR3 DNA follows: TGTGCCAGCACCGACACACGGGGTCTTCAGTACTTC.

V usage is TRBV6-5 and J usage is TRBJ1-1; TRBD1 matches at 8 bases. The V segment lost 6 bases and the J segment 7 bases; nucleotides outside the gene matches: 13. The germline V gene encodes CDR1 MNHEY and CDR2 SVGAGI. The CDR3 sequence is 15 residues long. The CDR3 is CASRQGQGRSGEAFF. As DNA, the CDR3 is TGTGCCAGCAGACAAGGACAGGGCCGGAGTGGTGAAGCTTTCTTT.

The J gene is TRBJ1-2, the V gene TRBV19, with 10 bases fitting TRBD1. CDR1 and CDR2 from the germline V gene are LNHDA and SQIVND (reference sequence). After removal of 3 bases from V and 4 bases from J, the junction contained 2 bases not matched to a gene. The CDR3 has 14 amino acids. The CDR3 DNA reads as TGTGCCAGTAGTATTGGGACAGGGGTCTATGGCTACACCTTC. It codes for CASSIGTGVYGYTF.

The rearrangement links TRBV28 to TRBJ2-3; D ambiguous. Deletions cut 5 bases from V and 4 bases from J, with 7 bases between. This CDR3 comprises 12 residues. CDR1 and CDR2 (germline): MDHEN, SYDVKM. The DNA for the CDR3 is TGTGCCAGCAGTAGCTTTCCAGATACGCAGTATTTT. This sequence encodes CASSSFPDTQYF.